This is a list of T cell receptor beta chains from one sample in a study of monozygotic twins with inflammatory bowel disease. Reprocessing the 5' RACE reads, TCRdb reports a single entry for every CDR3 protein and omits DNA. The sample shows over 350,000 distinct CDR3 sequences, and 2.5% to 3% sits with its ten largest clones. The source material was blood. The receptors originated from a human donor with ulcerative colitis or Crohn's disease, or a healthy co-twin of an affected twin (not recorded which). Each CDR3 is given with its conserved first and last residue.

CDR3: CASSKDSPFAGELFF
V: TRBV6-1
J: TRBJ2-2

CDR3: CSAREDRGPLNSPLHF
V: TRBV20-1
J: TRBJ1-6

CDR3: CSVGGGSNQPQHF
V: TRBV29-1
J: TRBJ1-5

CDR3: CASTSRIQNQPQHF
V: TRBV12-3/TRBV12-4
J: TRBJ1-5

CDR3: CASSYGRVIYTDTQYF
V: TRBV6-5
J: TRBJ2-3

CDR3: CASSPWTGNSYNEQFF
V: TRBV5-6
J: TRBJ2-1

CDR3: CASSLGASGARYNEQFF
V: TRBV5-6
J: TRBJ2-1

CDR3: CASSVVGRRTGTDTQYF
V: TRBV9
J: TRBJ2-3

CDR3: CASSLGRLVGETQYF
V: TRBV5-6
J: TRBJ2-5

CDR3: CASSSDLQGRAAKNIQYF
V: TRBV7-6
J: TRBJ2-4

CDR3: CASSQEGTSYEQYF
V: TRBV3-1
J: TRBJ2-7

CDR3: CASSHLQGRGAKNIQYF
V: TRBV11-2
J: TRBJ2-4

CDR3: CASSLFGTSSSYEQYF
V: TRBV7-8
J: TRBJ2-7

CDR3: CSVAGGVNTGELFF
V: TRBV29-1
J: TRBJ2-2

CDR3: CASSPIPPPSTEQFF
V: TRBV11-1
J: TRBJ2-1

CDR3: CATSDLPSSGNYNEQFF
V: TRBV24-1
J: TRBJ2-1

CDR3: CASSLQGPEGNQPQHF
V: TRBV5-1
J: TRBJ1-5

CDR3: CASSYQLQGFDYGYTF
V: TRBV6-5
J: TRBJ1-2

CDR3: CASSAGQRYGYTF
V: TRBV12-3/TRBV12-4
J: TRBJ1-2

CDR3: CASSPTTFYNEQFF
V: TRBV6-1
J: TRBJ2-1

CDR3: CASSSNGDSNQPQHF
V: TRBV27
J: TRBJ1-5

CDR3: CASSYSPGGLNEQYF
V: TRBV6-5
J: TRBJ2-7

CDR3: CASSNAGFQAKNIQYF
V: TRBV6-1
J: TRBJ2-4

CDR3: CASTERGLRGTDTQYF
V: TRBV5-1
J: TRBJ2-3

CDR3: CASSFSGTNTEAFF
V: TRBV5-5
J: TRBJ1-1

CDR3: CASSPNPLRYEQYF
V: TRBV12-3/TRBV12-4
J: TRBJ2-7